This T cell receptor beta chain was profiled in a study of regulatory T cells in long-lasting Graves disease. Study-level information: Newly diagnosed Graves' patients had taken antithyroid drugs under 3 months.

Germline-derived CDR1 and CDR2 are MDHEN and SYDVKM. V lost 3 bases and J lost 6; bases outside the gene matches: 2. The CDR3 spans 13 residues. At least ten counts were recorded for this clonotype. Its antigen is unknown. The study's findings and limits: TRBV28 was favored in persistent disease, as were TRBJ1-2 and TRBJ2-5.

The time point was: newly diagnosed GD, antithyroid drugs for less than 3 months. PBMC RNA was the source of the TCR library. Construction of TCR beta libraries relied on iRepertoire HTBI primers and on Arm-PCR targeting CDR3 regions. MiXCR, run by TCRdb on the multiplex PCR reads, gives a single entry per CDR3 protein. Among 500,000 to 700,000 distinct CDR3 sequences listed, under 20% were seen once. This same sample was also taken into another study, of T cells in Graves' hyperthyroidism and ophthalmopathy. That report notes: During a first-round RT-PCR of the TCR CDR3, the HTBI primer set was used.

V usage is TRBV28 and J usage is TRBJ2-1; the match to TRBD2 covers 7 bases. This clonotype was obtained from a woman in her thirties with Graves disease. Sequencing used peripheral blood mononuclear cells (PBMCs), obtained at new diagnosis, from a patient treated with antithyroid drugs. CDR3 residues: CASSFLAANEQFF. The CDR3 DNA reads as TGTGCCAGCAGTTTTCTAGCGGCCAATGAGCAGTTCTTC.